Given below is one T cell receptor beta chain in context. Antigen: not known. These data come from a study of CD4 T cells in relation to SARS-CoV-2 and coronaviruses. Study results and caveats: In around three fifths of donors, memory CD4+ clonotypes crossrecognized SARS-CoV-2 and at least one common cold coronavirus spike.

Using immunoSEQ multiplex PCR, the repertoire was profiled, and TCRdb retains in-frame clones only, with some absent. The data contain roughly 18,000 clones, more than 75% of them singletons. Unexposed donor CD4+ T cells date from 2011-2018, before the COVID-19 pandemic. Isolation of CD4+ T cells took place after approximately eleven days in culture. Unexposed-donor CD4+ T cells were probed with SARS-CoV-2 S/N and four cold-coronavirus spikes, cells permitting. Trimming cost V 6 bases and J 7 bases, with 15 bases left between them. This CDR3 has 13 residues. CDR1 is KGHSH and CDR2 is LQKENI in the germline V gene.

The sample taken for sequencing was CD4+ T cells from PBMCs, cultured in vitro. The chain joins TRBV18 to TRBJ1-1, with D unresolved. This receptor was taken from a human donor in good health. CDR3 residues: CASSGPAKDEAFF. For the CDR3, the DNA is TGTGCCAGCTCCGGCCCCGCGAAGGATGAAGCTTTCTTT.